This entry lists 22 T cell receptor beta chains sequenced from one sample in a study of beta chain features in type 1 diabetes. The study reverse transcribed the entire isolated RNA, so it sequenced expressed TCRB transcripts. Profiling relied on immunoSEQ multiplex PCR, and the TCRdb table lists in-frame clones only, not all of them. This table has 250,000 to 350,000 clones, approximately 15% appearing once. Sequencing was done on a sample of central memory CD4+ T cells from blood. All receptors come from a man aged 30 to 39 in good health.

This clone has ten or more counts. The rearrangement links TRBV13 to TRBJ2-1; 8 bases agree with TRBD2. The CDR3 extends over 16 amino acids. The ends lost 0 bases at V and 7 bases at J; junction bases unmatched: 8. The germline gives CDR1 PRHDT, CDR2 FYEKMQ (reference sequence). CDR3 coding DNA: TGTGCCAGCAGCTTAGGCATCGGCGGGAGGTCAAATGAGCAGTTCTTC. It specifies CASSLGIGGRSNEQFF. The entire variable domain, with the rest obtained from reference TRBV13 and TRBJ2-1, is as follows: AAGVIQSPRHLIKEKRETATLKCYPIPRHDTVYWYQQGPGQDPQFLISFYEKMQSDKGSIPDRFSAQQFSDYHSELNMSSLELGDSALYFCASSLGIGGRSNEQFFGPGTRLTVL.

The gene calls are TRBV7-9 and TRBJ2-5; 10 bases are shared with TRBD1. The CDR3 loop spans 14 amino acids. After removal of 3 bases from V and 5 bases from J, the junction contained 3 bases not matched to a gene. The germline V gene has CDR1 SEHNR and CDR2 FQNEAQ (reference sequence). CDR3 nucleotides: TGTGCCAGCAGCTTTGGGACAGGGGTTGAGACCCAGTACTTC. Its protein is CASSFGTGVETQYF.

The V gene is TRBV11-2, the J gene TRBJ1-2; 8 nucleotides agree with TRBD1. J lost 4 bases, V lost 5 bases, and 9 bases had no gene match. The CDR3 is 15 residues long. Germline-derived CDR1 and CDR2 are SGHAT and FQNNGV. The CDR3 region has the DNA TGTGCCAGCAGCCCTGACAGGGGCGCTCTCTATGGCTACACCTTC. It is translated as CASSPDRGALYGYTF.

CDR3 nucleotides: TGTGCCAGCAGCATCTACCCGGTAGGAGGCTACGAGCAGTACGTC. It specifies CASSIYPVGGYEQYV. The rearrangement links TRBV4-2 to TRBJ2-7; a weak D match, TRBD2 (5 bases). The CDR3 loop spans 15 amino acids. Looked up from germline, CDR1 is LGHNA and CDR2 is YNFKEQ. V was shortened by 5 bases and J by 3 bases, with 17 bases between the two germline ends.

This clone appeared a single time. The chain links TRBV29-1 to TRBJ2-2, with TRBD2 matching over 13 bases. V lost 7 bases, J lost 0 bases, and 2 bases stayed unmatched. Looked up from germline, CDR1 is SQVTM and CDR2 is ANQGSEA. This CDR3 has 15 amino acids. CDR3 protein: CSAGLAGANTGELFF. The CDR3 DNA sequence: TGCAGCGCCGGACTAGCGGGGGCGAACACCGGGGAGCTGTTTTTT.

The CDR3 protein is CATRSGTSGRRNEQFF. CDR3 nucleotides: TGTGCCACCAGGTCCGGGACTAGCGGGAGGCGAAATGAGCAGTTCTTC. The chain links TRBV15 to TRBJ2-1; 15 positions agree with TRBD2. Unmatched junction bases numbered 7, after V lost 6 bases and J lost 7 bases. The CDR3 runs 16 residues. CDR1 LNHNV and CDR2 YYDKDF come from the germline V gene (reference sequence).

This clone was picked up a small number of times. The chain is built from TRBV5-1 and TRBJ1-3; TRBD1 matches at 7 bases. The V and J ends lost 4 bases and 0 bases, in that order; junction bases with no gene match: 7. The germline gives CDR1 SGHRS, CDR2 YFSETQ. This CDR3 is built from 16 residues. The CDR3 sequence is CASSEDRAPSGNTIYF. The CDR3 DNA follows: TGCGCCAGCAGCGAAGACAGGGCTCCCTCTGGAAACACCATATATTTT. Combining the CDR3 with reference TRBV5-1 and TRBJ1-3 gives the whole variable domain KAGVTQTPRYLIKTRGQQVTLSCSPISGHRSVSWYQQTPGQGLQFLFEYFSETQRNKGNFPGRFSGRQFSNSRSEMNVSTLELGDSALYLCASSEDRAPSGNTIYFGEGSWLTVV.

There are many counts of this clone. The gene calls are TRBV28 and TRBJ2-7; 11 bases are a match to TRBD1. In germline, CDR1 is MDHEN, CDR2 SYDVKM. J gave up 2 bases and V 5 bases, and 5 bases lay outside the gene matches. This CDR3 spans 15 amino acids. The CDR3 is CASSPGTGGTYEQYV. CDR3 coding DNA: TGTGCCAGCAGTCCCGGGACAGGGGGTACCTACGAGCAGTACGTC.

The rearrangement joins TRBV27 to TRBJ2-3, with a weak D call TRBD1 (6 bases). The CDR3 consists of 12 residues. With 5 bases removed from V and 8 bases from J, the gap between germline ends came to 11 bases. The germline V gene encodes CDR1 MNHEY and CDR2 SMNVEV (reference sequence). The CDR3 coding sequence is TGTGCCAGCAGTGCGCAAGGGGGTACGCAGTATTTT. Translating gives CASSAQGGTQYF.

The J gene is TRBJ1-4, the V gene TRBV2; possible D gene TRBD1, 6 bases. The CDR3 runs 12 residues. Germline-derived CDR1 and CDR2 are SNHLY and FYNNEI. V was cut by 9 bases and J by 5 bases, with 10 bases left in between. The CDR3 reads CASSGANEKLFF. The CDR3 DNA reads TGTGCCAGTTCGGGGGCAAATGAAAAACTGTTTTTT. Variable domain in full (rest from reference TRBV2 and TRBJ1-4): EPEVTQTPSHQVTQMGQEVILRCVPISNHLYFYWYRQILGQKVEFLVSFYNNEISEKSEIFDDQFSVERPDGSNFTLKIRSTKLEDSAMYFCASSGANEKLFFGSGTQLSVL.

The genes are TRBV14 and TRBJ1-1; D unresolved. Germline V gene sequence: CDR1 SGHDN, CDR2 FVKESK. This CDR3 has 12 residues. Trimming took 2 bases from V and 9 from J, leaving 10 bases between them. The CDR3 region has the DNA TGTGCCAGCAGCCAAATACCCCGAAAAGCTTTCTTT. This sequence encodes CASSQIPRKAFF.

This clone was recorded at least ten times. V usage is TRBV2 and J usage is TRBJ1-2; D uncertain. Trimming shortened V by 7 bases and J by 9 bases, and 18 bases separated the two germline ends. CDR3 length: 13 residues. Looked up from germline, CDR1 is SNHLY and CDR2 is FYNNEI. Written as DNA, the CDR3 is TGTGCCAGCAAATTCCAGGAAGATTTTCGCTACACCTTC. Protein product: CASKFQEDFRYTF.

The rearrangement joins TRBV11-3 to TRBJ2-1; 12 bases map to TRBD2. Germline CDR1 is SGHNT and CDR2 is YENEEA. The V segment lost 8 bases and the J segment 7 bases; nucleotides outside the gene matches: 12. The CDR3 is 16 residues long. CDR3 DNA: TGTGCCAGCTTAAAGGCTAGCGGGGGGGCCGGGAATGAGCAGTTCTTC. It translates to CASLKASGGAGNEQFF. The full variable domain, rest sourced from reference TRBV11-3 and TRBJ2-1, is EAGVVQSPRYKIIEKKQPVAFWCNPISGHNTLYWYLQNLGQGPELLIRYENEEAVDDSQLPKDRFSAERLKGVDSTLKIQPAELGDSAVYLCASLKASGGAGNEQFFGPGTRLTVL.

The sample holds a few counts of this clone. This chain links TRBV7-3 with TRBJ2-2, with 7 bases aligning to TRBD2. Trimming at V came to 4 bases and at J to 6 bases, leaving 2 bases not matched to a gene. Germline V gene lookup returns CDR1 SGHTA and CDR2 FQGTGA. The CDR3 totals 13 residues. CDR3 amino acids: CASSSGRAGELFF. The CDR3 nucleotides are TGTGCCAGCAGCTCGGGGAGGGCCGGGGAGCTGTTTTTT.

This clone came up a few times. This chain uses TRBV7-8 with TRBJ1-1; 8 positions agree with TRBD1. CDR1 SGHVS and CDR2 FQNEAQ come from the germline V gene. This CDR3 contains 14 residues. V was clipped by 5 bases and J by 8 bases; unmatched bases: 10. CDR3 DNA sequence: TGTGCCAGCAGCCAAGGGACAGGACCGAGGGAAGCTTTCTTT. It is translated as CASSQGTGPREAFF.

This clone has only a few counts. The chain combines TRBV5-1 with TRBJ2-7; D gene unclear. The CDR3 runs to 15 residues. Germline CDR1 reads SGHRS; CDR2 reads YFSETQ. V dropped 0 bases and J dropped 2 bases, with 12 bases sitting between them. As DNA, the CDR3 is TGCGCCAGCAGCTTGGAGGCAGGCCAAACCTACGAGCAGTACGTC. Protein product: CASSLEAGQTYEQYV.

To note about this clone: A much larger clone lies one base from this, so it may be a read error. V gene TRBV9 combines with J gene TRBJ2-2, with D possibly called TRBD1 or TRBD2 (5 bases each). The CDR3 has 16 amino acids. Germline V lookup: CDR1 SGDLS, CDR2 YYNGEE. With 2 bases removed from V and 5 bases from J, the gap between germline ends came to 16 bases. CDR3 coding DNA: TGTGCCAGCAGCGTGCGCTCCGGGGCACGGACCGGGGAGCTGTTTTTT. Its translation is CASSVRSGARTGELFF.

The CDR3: CASSLYTGELFF. CDR3 nucleotides: TGTGCCAGCAGCCTCTACACCGGGGAGCTGTTTTTT. The chain couples TRBV13 to TRBJ2-2; D is unclear. Germline CDR1 is PRHDT and CDR2 is FYEKMQ (reference sequence). Trimming left V 5 bases short and J 3 bases short, with 4 bases between. The CDR3 is 12 amino acids.

The V gene is TRBV5-4, the J gene TRBJ1-2; no firm D call. CDR3 length: 13 amino acids. Germline assignment: CDR1 SGHNT and CDR2 YYREEE (reference sequence). V lost 4 bases, J lost 4 bases, and 11 bases lay in between. The CDR3 region has the DNA TGTGCCAGCAGCCAAGACCCGGTCTATGGCTACACCTTC. It translates to CASSQDPVYGYTF.

CDR3 in DNA: TGTGCCAGCAGCTCTCTAGCGTCTCGTCACAATGAGCAGTTCTTC. Encoded protein: CASSSLASRHNEQFF. The chain joins TRBV7-2 to TRBJ2-1, with D possibly matching TRBD2 (6 bases). CDR1 is SGHTA and CDR2 is FQGNSA in the germline V gene. V gave up 4 bases and J gave up 5 bases, with 15 bases separating them. The length of the CDR3 is 15 residues. The complete variable domain, with remaining parts taken from reference TRBV7-2 and TRBJ2-1, reads GAGVSQSPSNKVTEKGKDVELRCDPISGHTALYWYRQSLGQGLEFLIYFQGNSAPDKSGLPSDRFSAERTGGSVSTLTIQRTQQEDSAVYLCASSSLASRHNEQFFGPGTRLTVL.

V and J are TRBV7-9 and TRBJ1-4, with a weak D call TRBD1 (6 bases). Germline V gene lookup returns CDR1 SEHNR and CDR2 FQNEAQ (reference sequence). The germline V and J ends were trimmed by 3 bases and 8 bases, with 10 bases remaining between them. This CDR3 contains 13 residues. The CDR3 region has the DNA TGTGCCAGCAGCTTTGCAGGGGTCGAAAAACTGTTTTTT. Translation gives CASSFAGVEKLFF.

This clone was seen only a few times. The V and J genes are TRBV7-9 and TRBJ2-5; TRBD1 is a possible D gene (5 bases). Germline assignment: CDR1 SEHNR and CDR2 FQNEAQ (reference sequence). Trimming took off 2 bases at V and 1 base at J, with 8 bases between the two ends. The CDR3 has 14 amino acids. CDR3 in amino acids: CASSLFQGQETQYF. CDR3 DNA: TGTGCCAGCAGCTTATTCCAGGGCCAAGAGACCCAGTACTTC.